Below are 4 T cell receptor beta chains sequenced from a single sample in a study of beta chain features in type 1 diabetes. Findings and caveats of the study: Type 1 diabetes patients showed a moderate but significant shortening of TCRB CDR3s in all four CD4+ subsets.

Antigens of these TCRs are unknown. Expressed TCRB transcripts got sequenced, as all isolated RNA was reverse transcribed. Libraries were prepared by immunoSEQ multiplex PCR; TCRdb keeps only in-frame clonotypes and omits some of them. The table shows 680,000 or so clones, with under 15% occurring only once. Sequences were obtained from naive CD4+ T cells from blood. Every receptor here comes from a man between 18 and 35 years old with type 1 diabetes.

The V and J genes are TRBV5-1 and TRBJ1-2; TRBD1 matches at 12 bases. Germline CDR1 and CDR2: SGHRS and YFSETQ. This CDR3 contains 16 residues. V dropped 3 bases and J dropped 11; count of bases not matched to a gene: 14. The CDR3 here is CASSWDGTGGAVWYTF. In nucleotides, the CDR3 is TGCGCCAGCAGCTGGGACGGGACAGGGGGCGCGGTTTGGTACACCTTC. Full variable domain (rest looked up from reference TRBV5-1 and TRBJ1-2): KAGVTQTPRYLIKTRGQQVTLSCSPISGHRSVSWYQQTPGQGLQFLFEYFSETQRNKGNFPGRFSGRQFSNSRSEMNVSTLELGDSALYLCASSWDGTGGAVWYTFGSGTRLTVV.

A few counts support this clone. The CDR3 protein is CSVDRANYGYTF. The CDR3 nucleotides are TGCAGCGTTGACAGGGCTAACTATGGCTACACCTTC. V usage is TRBV29-1 and J usage is TRBJ1-2; D might be TRBD1 (5 bases). V was trimmed by 3 bases and J by 0 bases, leaving 5 bases between them. The CDR3 covers 12 residues. Germline CDR1 reads SQVTM; CDR2 reads ANQGSEA.

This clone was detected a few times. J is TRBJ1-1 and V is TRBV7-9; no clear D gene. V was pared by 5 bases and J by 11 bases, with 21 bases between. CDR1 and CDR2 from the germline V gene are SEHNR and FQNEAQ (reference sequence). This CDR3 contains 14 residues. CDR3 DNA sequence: TGTGCCAGCAGCGTAGACCTTCATCAGAGTAGGGCTTTCTTT. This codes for CASSVDLHQSRAFF.

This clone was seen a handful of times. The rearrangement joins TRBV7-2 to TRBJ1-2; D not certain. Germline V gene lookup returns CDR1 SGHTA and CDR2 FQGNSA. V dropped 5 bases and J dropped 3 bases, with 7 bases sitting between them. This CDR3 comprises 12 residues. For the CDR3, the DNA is TGTGCCAGCAGCCTAAGCGACTATGGCTACACCTTC. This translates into CASSLSDYGYTF.